Listed below are T cell receptor beta chains from one sample, sequenced in a study of control samples from healthy donors and cancer patients. TCRdb keeps only in-frame clones here, not all; method: immunoSEQ multiplex PCR. The table has some 94,000 clones, 86% seen once. Sample: blood. The source is a woman between 50 and 59 years old in good health. The CDR3 runs from the conserved cysteine through the conserved F or W. The order of the fields is D gene, V gene, J gene, clone size, CDR3 protein, CDR3 DNA. D genes are given only for firm matches. Size is omitted from some rows. Given values are once, few, many or a class for expanded clones.

-,TRBV7-3,TRBJ2-2,-,CASSLIPGAWAGELFF,TGTGCCAGCAGCTTAATTCCGGGGGCGTGGGCCGGGGAGCTGTTTTTT
-,TRBV3-1/TRBV3-2,TRBJ1-2,-,CASSQDGTGVYGYTF,TGTGCCAGCAGCCAAGACGGGACGGGAGTCTATGGCTACACCTTC
-,TRBV3-1/TRBV3-2,TRBJ1-1,-,CASTKSMNTEAFF,TGTGCCAGCACCAAGTCCATGAACACTGAAGCTTTCTTT
TRBD1,TRBV12-5,TRBJ1-4,-,CASGFGQAGGNEKLFF,TGTGCTAGTGGCTTCGGACAGGCAGGAGGGAATGAAAAACTGTTTTTT
TRBD2,TRBV5-4,TRBJ2-7,-,CASSLGTAGGPYEQYF,TGTGCCAGCAGCTTGGGAACAGCGGGGGGCCCCTACGAGCAGTACTTC
-,TRBV7-9,TRBJ1-1,-,CASSSRKDMMNTEAFF,TGTGCCAGCAGCTCCCGTAAGGACATGATGAACACTGAAGCTTTCTTT
TRBD1,TRBV4-2,TRBJ1-2,-,CASSHPRQGSRAGYTF,TGTGCCAGCAGCCATCCCCGACAGGGGAGTCGGGCTGGCTACACCTTC
TRBD1,TRBV19,TRBJ2-2,-,CASSITGTGGTGELFF,TGTGCCAGTAGTATAACGGGGACAGGGGGTACCGGGGAGCTGTTTTTT
TRBD2,TRBV3-1/TRBV3-2,TRBJ2-3,once,CASSLGLAGSSDTQYF,TGTGCCAGCAGCCTGGGACTAGCGGGGAGTTCAGATACGCAGTATTTT
-,TRBV25-1,TRBJ2-3,-,CASSDPGYGDTQYF,TGTGCCAGCAGTGACCCAGGGTACGGAGATACGCAGTATTTT
TRBD1,TRBV11-2,TRBJ1-4,once,CASSISGGLATNEKLFF,TGTGCCAGCAGCATCTCAGGGGGTTTGGCAACTAATGAAAAACTGTTTTTT
-,TRBV13,TRBJ2-6,once,CASSLIGVLSSGANVLTF,TGTGCCAGCAGCTTAATAGGTGTCCTAAGCTCTGGGGCCAACGTCCTGACTTTC
-,TRBV7-9,TRBJ2-1,few,CASSSKPVGPASYNEQFF,TGTGCCAGCAGCTCCAAACCCGTGGGTCCCGCCTCCTACAATGAGCAGTTCTTC
-,TRBV13,TRBJ1-1,-,CASSSSLGWGASEAFF,TGTGCCAGCAGCTCCAGCCTGGGTTGGGGGGCCTCTGAAGCTTTCTTT
-,TRBV29-1,TRBJ1-1,-,CSVVAQAGATEAFF,TGCAGCGTGGTGGCGCAGGCGGGAGCCACTGAAGCTTTCTTT
TRBD1,TRBV6-5,TRBJ2-7,-,CASSYLAGGVYEQYF,TGTGCCAGCAGTTACCTCGCAGGGGGAGTCTACGAGCAGTACTTC
-,TRBV7-2,TRBJ1-6,-,CASSLYKGLLHF,TGTGCCAGCAGCTTATATAAGGGTCTCCTCCACTTT
TRBD2,TRBV7-3,TRBJ2-7,-,CASRPPGTSGRMGEQYF,TGTGCCAGCAGGCCCCCCGGGACTAGCGGGAGAATGGGCGAGCAGTACTTC
-,TRBV3-1/TRBV3-2,TRBJ1-6,-,CASRQAENSPLHF,TGTGCCAGCAGACAGGCCGAAAATTCACCCCTCCACTTT
TRBD1,TRBV11-2,TRBJ1-2,-,CASSRQGSLDYGYTF,TGTGCCAGCAGCCGACAGGGCTCTTTGGACTATGGCTACACCTTC
-,TRBV4-3,TRBJ2-1,-,CASSEEDGSYNEQFF,TGCGCCAGCAGCGAAGAGGACGGGTCCTACAATGAGCAGTTCTTC
TRBD2,TRBV11-2,TRBJ2-3,-,CASSLDGAGRTDTQYF,TGTGCCAGCAGCTTAGATGGAGCGGGGCGCACAGATACGCAGTATTTT
TRBD1,TRBV6-5,TRBJ1-5,medium-sized,CASSWDREKPQHF,TGTGCCAGCAGCTGGGACAGGGAGAAGCCCCAGCATTTT
TRBD2,TRBV5-8,TRBJ2-5,-,CASSRGVSIQETQYF,TGTGCCAGCAGCCGGGGGGTCTCCATCCAAGAGACCCAGTACTTC
-,TRBV2,TRBJ2-5,-,CASSEGRETQYF,TGTGCCAGCAGTGAGGGACGGGAGACCCAGTACTTC
TRBD2,TRBV5-4,TRBJ2-5,-,CASSSGGSGSIETQYF,TGTGCCAGCAGCTCCGGGGGTAGCGGGAGTATCGAGACCCAGTACTTC
TRBD1,TRBV3-1/TRBV3-2,TRBJ1-1,-,CASSPQGGLNTEAFF,TGTGCCAGCAGCCCACAGGGGGGGTTAAACACTGAAGCTTTCTTT
-,TRBV9,TRBJ2-7,-,CASSVGTQGDEQYF,TGTGCCAGCAGCGTAGGTACGCAGGGAGACGAGCAGTACTTC
TRBD1,TRBV19,TRBJ2-2,-,CASKPGQGTNTGELFF,TGTGCCAGTAAACCGGGACAGGGGACCAACACCGGGGAGCTGTTTTTT
-,TRBV19,TRBJ2-7,-,CASRRTLRDEQYF,TGTGCCAGTAGGAGGACACTCAGGGACGAGCAGTACTTC
-,TRBV12-3/TRBV12-4,TRBJ1-2,-,CASSLGRLSYTF,TGTGCCAGCAGTTTAGGGCGGCTGAGCTACACCTTC
TRBD1,TRBV5-5,TRBJ1-4,-,CASSLSWTGDATNEKLFF,TGTGCCAGCAGCCTCTCGTGGACAGGTGATGCAACTAATGAAAAACTGTTTTTT
TRBD1,TRBV6-4,TRBJ2-3,-,CASSATGSGGDTQYF,TGTGCCAGCAGCGCGACAGGGTCCGGTGGAGATACGCAGTATTTT
TRBD1,TRBV2,TRBJ1-1,few,CASRAGQVSANTEAFF,TGTGCCAGCAGGGCGGGACAGGTTTCTGCGAACACTGAAGCTTTCTTT
-,TRBV5-6,TRBJ1-1,-,CASSLETIGAEAFF,TGTGCCAGCAGCTTGGAAACAATAGGGGCTGAAGCTTTCTTT
TRBD2,TRBV11-2,TRBJ2-3,-,CASSIPSGGITDTQYF,TGTGCCAGCAGCATTCCTAGCGGGGGGATCACAGATACGCAGTATTTT
-,TRBV12-5,TRBJ1-5,-,CASGLVRGSPRDQPQHF,TGTGCTAGTGGTTTGGTACGGGGATCCCCTCGGGATCAGCCCCAGCATTTT
-,TRBV6-5,TRBJ1-3,-,CASRSHPGAGNTIYF,TGTGCCAGCAGATCTCATCCGGGAGCTGGAAACACCATATATTTT
-,TRBV25-1,TRBJ1-1,few,CASSERNTEAFF,TGTGCCAGCAGTGAAAGGAACACTGAAGCTTTCTTT
-,TRBV18,TRBJ1-5,-,CASSPLETVNQPQHF,TGTGCCAGCTCACCGCTGGAGACAGTCAATCAGCCCCAGCATTTT
-,TRBV9,TRBJ1-2,-,CASSVGQRIRGGDGYTF,TGTGCCAGCAGCGTTGGACAGCGCATACGGGGAGGGGATGGCTACACCTTC
-,TRBV29-1,TRBJ1-2,-,CSATQGDYGYTF,TGCAGCGCCACTCAGGGTGACTATGGCTACACCTTC
-,TRBV5-6,TRBJ2-2,-,CASSLVGRTTGELFF,TGTGCCAGCAGCTTGGTCGGACGCACCACCGGGGAGCTGTTTTTT
-,TRBV23-1,TRBJ2-7,-,CASPVYEQYF,TGCGCCAGTCCTGTCTACGAGCAGTACTTC
-,TRBV7-8,TRBJ2-1,-,CASSFQVNSANEQFF,TGTGCCAGCAGCTTCCAAGTCAACAGCGCCAATGAGCAGTTCTTC
-,TRBV12-3/TRBV12-4,TRBJ2-4,-,CASSFGGTDIQYF,TGTGCCAGCAGTTTCGGGGGCACGGACATTCAGTACTTC
-,TRBV5-1,TRBJ1-4,once,CASSLEGRPTEKLFF,TGCGCCAGCAGCTTGGAAGGGAGACCAACTGAAAAACTGTTTTTT
-,TRBV27,TRBJ1-2,once,CASTKELGYGYTF,TGTGCCAGCACGAAGGAGCTGGGCTATGGCTACACCTTC
-,TRBV18,TRBJ1-1,-,CASSSNTGNTEAFF,TGTGCCAGCTCATCCAATACAGGGAACACTGAAGCTTTCTTT
-,TRBV29-1,TRBJ1-1,-,CSVRDSEAFF,TGCAGCGTTCGAGACAGCGAAGCTTTCTTT